The source of this T cell receptor (beta chain) is a study of T cell changes during pregnancy in multiple sclerosis. TCRdb's copy holds only in-frame clones and misses some; the assay was immunoSEQ multiplex PCR. The sample consists of about 68,000 clones, 90% of them appearing once. The V segment lost 3 bases and the J segment 3 bases; nucleotides outside the gene matches: 3. Germline V gene lookup returns CDR1 SNHLY and CDR2 FYNNEI. CDR3 length equals 14 residues. Sequencing used peripheral blood, obtained in the third trimester of pregnancy. This clonotype was obtained from a female donor with multiple sclerosis, enrolled in a pregnancy study. This chain connects TRBV2 to TRBJ2-7, with 9 nucleotides matching TRBD1. CDR3 region: CASSDWDRDYEQYF. CDR3 nucleotides: TGTGCCAGCAGTGACTGGGACAGGGACTACGAGCAGTACTTC.